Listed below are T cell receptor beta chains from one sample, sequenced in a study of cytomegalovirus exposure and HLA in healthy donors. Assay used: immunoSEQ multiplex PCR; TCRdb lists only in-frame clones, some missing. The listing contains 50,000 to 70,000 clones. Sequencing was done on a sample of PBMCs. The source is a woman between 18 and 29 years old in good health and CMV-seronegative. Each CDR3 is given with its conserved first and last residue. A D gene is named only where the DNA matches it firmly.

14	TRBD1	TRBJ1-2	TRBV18	TGTGCCAGCTCACCACCACAGGGGACCCCGGGCTACACCTTC	CASSPPQGTPGYTF
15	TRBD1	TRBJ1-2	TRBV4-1	TGCGCCAGCAGCCAAGAGACCGGGACAGGCTATGGCTACACCTTC	CASSQETGTGYGYTF
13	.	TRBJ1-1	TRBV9	TGTGCCAGCAGAGGAACAGGCAACACTGAAGCTTTCTTT	CASRGTGNTEAFF
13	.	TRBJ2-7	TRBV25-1	TGTGCCAGCAGTGAAGGGGGCGCGGGCGAGCAGTACTTC	CASSEGGAGEQYF
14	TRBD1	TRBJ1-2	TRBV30	TGTGCCTGGGCCCGACAGGGAGAAGTCTATGGCTACACCTTC	CAWARQGEVYGYTF
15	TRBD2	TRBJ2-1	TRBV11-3	TGTGCCAGCAGCCCCTGGGGCGGGAGGGGTGATGAGCAGTTCTTC	CASSPWGGRGDEQFF
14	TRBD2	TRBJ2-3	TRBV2	TGTGCCAGCAGTTTAAGCGGGGGAACAGATACGCAGTATTTT	CASSLSGGTDTQYF
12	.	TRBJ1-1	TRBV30	TGTGCCTGGAGTGTCTCGATGCGGCGAGCTTTCTTT	CAWSVSMRRAFF
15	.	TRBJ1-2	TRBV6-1	TGTGCCAGCAGTGATCTGGGGACAACTAACTATGGCTACACCTTC	CASSDLGTTNYGYTF
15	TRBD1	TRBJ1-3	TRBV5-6	TGTGCCAGCAGCCGGTGGACAGGAGCGGGAAACACCATATATTTT	CASSRWTGAGNTIYF
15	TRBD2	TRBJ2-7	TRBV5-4	TGTGCCAGCAGCCCCCTGCCCAGCGGGGACTACGAGCAGTACTTC	CASSPLPSGDYEQYF
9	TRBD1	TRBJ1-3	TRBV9	TGTGCCAGCGGGCCGGGACAGTCGTTT	CASGPGQSF
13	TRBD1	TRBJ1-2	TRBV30	TGTGCCTGGGTTTCCAGGGGGAACTATGGCTACACCTTC	CAWVSRGNYGYTF
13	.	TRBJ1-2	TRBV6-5	TGTGCCAGCAGCCGCGACTGGAACTATGGCTACACCTTC	CASSRDWNYGYTF
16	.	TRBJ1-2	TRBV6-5	TGTGCCAGCAGTTACTCGAATGGGGAGTATAACTATGGCTACACCTTC	CASSYSNGEYNYGYTF
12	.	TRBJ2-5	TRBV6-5	TGTGCCAGCAGTATTAGTGGAGAGACCCAGTACTTC	CASSISGETQYF
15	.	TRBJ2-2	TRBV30	TGTGCCTGGGTAGACAGCCCTCTGGGCACCGGGGAGCTGTTTTTT	CAWVDSPLGTGELFF
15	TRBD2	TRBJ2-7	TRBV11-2	TGTGCCAGCAGCGTTACTAGCGGGGCAACCTACGAGCAGTACTTC	CASSVTSGATYEQYF
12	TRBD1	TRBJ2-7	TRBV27	TGTGCCAGCGGGACAGCCGACTACGAGCAGTACTTC	CASGTADYEQYF
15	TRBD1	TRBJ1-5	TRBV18	TGTGCCAGCTCACCGGGACAGTATAGCAATCAGCCCCAGCATTTT	CASSPGQYSNQPQHF
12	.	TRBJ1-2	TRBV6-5	TGTGCCAGCAGTCGGGCGGGTTATGGCTACACCTTC	CASSRAGYGYTF
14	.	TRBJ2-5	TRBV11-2	TGTGCCAGCAGCTCCAACAGGAGACTAGAGACCCAGTACTTC	CASSSNRRLETQYF
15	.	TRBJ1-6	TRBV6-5	TGTGCCAGCAGTTATGAGAGCTCCTATAATTCACCCCTCCACTTT	CASSYESSYNSPLHF
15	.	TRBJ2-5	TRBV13	TGTGCCAGCAGCTTAGGCAGAGGGGGTCAAGAGACCCAGTACTTC	CASSLGRGGQETQYF
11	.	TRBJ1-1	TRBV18	TGTGCCAGCTCATGGGGGGCTGAAGCTTTCTTT	CASSWGAEAFF
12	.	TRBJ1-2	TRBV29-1	TGCAGCGTTGAGCCGAGTAACTATGGCTACACCTTC	CSVEPSNYGYTF
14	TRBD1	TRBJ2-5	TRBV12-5	TGTGCTAGTGGTCGGACAGGGGGCTCAGAGACCCAGTACTTC	CASGRTGGSETQYF
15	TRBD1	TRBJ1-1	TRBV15	TGTGCCACCAGCCCGGAGACAGGGTGGGACACTGAAGCTTTCTTT	CATSPETGWDTEAFF
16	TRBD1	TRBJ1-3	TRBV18	TGTGCCAGCTCAGACAGACAGGGGAGCTCTGGAAACACCATATATTTT	CASSDRQGSSGNTIYF
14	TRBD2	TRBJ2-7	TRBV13	TGTGCCAGCAGCTTAGCAGCGGGAGTCTACGAGCAGTACTTC	CASSLAAGVYEQYF
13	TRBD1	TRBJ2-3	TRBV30	TGTGCCTGGAGTCAGGGGGTCACAGATACGCAGTATTTT	CAWSQGVTDTQYF
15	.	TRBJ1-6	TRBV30	TGTGCCTGGAGTGTCGCCCACTCGTCGGGTTCACCCCTCCACTTT	CAWSVAHSSGSPLHF
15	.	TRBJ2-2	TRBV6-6	TGTGCCGCCGCACAGGGATGGGCCCTCACCGGGGAGCTGTTTTTT	CAAAQGWALTGELFF
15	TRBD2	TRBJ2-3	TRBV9	TGTGCCAGCAGCCCCGGACTAGCGGGAGCAGATACGCAGTATTTT	CASSPGLAGADTQYF
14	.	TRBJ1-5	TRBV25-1	TGTGCCAGCAGCCGGACAGACTCCAATCAGCCCCAGCATTTT	CASSRTDSNQPQHF
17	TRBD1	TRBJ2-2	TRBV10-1	TGCGCCAGCAGTGACCCGGGACAGGGGTCGGAGACCGGGGAGCTGTTTTTT	CASSDPGQGSETGELFF
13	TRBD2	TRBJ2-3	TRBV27	TGTGCCAGCAGTAACGGGAGGGACGGTACGCAGTATTTT	CASSNGRDGTQYF
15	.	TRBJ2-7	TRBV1	TGCACCAGCAGTAGCGCCGGGACTAGCACGGGCGAGCAGTACTTC	CTSSSAGTSTGEQYF
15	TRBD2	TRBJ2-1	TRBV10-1	TGCGCCAGCAGTGAAGGCGGGAGGGCGGGCAATGAGCAGTTCTTC	CASSEGGRAGNEQFF
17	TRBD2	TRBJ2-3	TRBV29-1	TGCAGCGTTGACGGGACTAGCGGGAGAGGTATCACAGATACGCAGTATTTT	CSVDGTSGRGITDTQYF
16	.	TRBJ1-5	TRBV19	TGTGCCAGTAGTACCACCGGGACTTATAGCAATCAGCCCCAGCATTTT	CASSTTGTYSNQPQHF
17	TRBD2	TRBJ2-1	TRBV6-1	TGTGCCAGCAGTGTATCGGGAGGGGGAAGCTCCGACAATGAGCAGTTCTTC	CASSVSGGGSSDNEQFF
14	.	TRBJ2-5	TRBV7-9	TGTGCCAGCAGCTTGGGGGGAGCTAGAAAGACCCAGTACTTC	CASSLGGARKTQYF
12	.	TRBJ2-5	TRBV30	TGTGCCGTACGGGACATCCAAGAGACCCAGTACTTC	CAVRDIQETQYF